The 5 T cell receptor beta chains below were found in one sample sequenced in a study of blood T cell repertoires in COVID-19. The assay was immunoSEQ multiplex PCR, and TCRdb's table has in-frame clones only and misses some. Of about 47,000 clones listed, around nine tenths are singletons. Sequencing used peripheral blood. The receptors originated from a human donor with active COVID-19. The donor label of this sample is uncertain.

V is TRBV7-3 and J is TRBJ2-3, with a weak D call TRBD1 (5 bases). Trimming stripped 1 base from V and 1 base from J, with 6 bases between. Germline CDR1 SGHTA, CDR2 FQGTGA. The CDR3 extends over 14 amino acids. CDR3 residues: CASSLSRGTDTQYF. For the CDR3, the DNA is TGTGCCAGCAGCTTAAGCAGGGGCACAGATACGCAGTATTTT.

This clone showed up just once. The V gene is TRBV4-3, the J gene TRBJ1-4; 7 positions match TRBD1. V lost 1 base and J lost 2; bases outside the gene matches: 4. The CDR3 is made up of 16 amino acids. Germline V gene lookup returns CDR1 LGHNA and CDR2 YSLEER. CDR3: CASSQAQGGTNEKLFF. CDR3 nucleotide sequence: TGCGCCAGCAGCCAAGCTCAAGGGGGCACTAATGAAAAACTGTTTTTT.

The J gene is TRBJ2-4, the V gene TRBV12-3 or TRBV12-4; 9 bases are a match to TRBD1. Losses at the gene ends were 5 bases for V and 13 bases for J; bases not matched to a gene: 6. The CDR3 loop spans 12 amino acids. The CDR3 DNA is TGTGCCAGCAGTCCTACGGACAGGGGACAGTACTTC. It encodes CASSPTDRGQYF.

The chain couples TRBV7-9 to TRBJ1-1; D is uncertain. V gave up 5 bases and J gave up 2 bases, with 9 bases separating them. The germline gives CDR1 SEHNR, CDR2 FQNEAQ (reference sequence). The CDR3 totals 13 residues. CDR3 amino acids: CASSTEGNTEAFF. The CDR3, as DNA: TGTGCCAGCAGCACCGAGGGTAACACTGAAGCTTTCTTT.

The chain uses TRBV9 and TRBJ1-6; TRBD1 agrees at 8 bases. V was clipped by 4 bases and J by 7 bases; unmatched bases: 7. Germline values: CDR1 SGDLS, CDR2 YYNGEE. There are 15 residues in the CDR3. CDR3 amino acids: CASSHDRGPNSPLHF. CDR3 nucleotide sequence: TGTGCCAGCAGCCATGACAGGGGCCCCAATTCACCCCTCCACTTT.